This record covers a single T cell receptor (beta chain). The antigen remains undetermined. This entry belongs to a study of blood T cells in healthy people across ages. Study-level results: CMV infection status of these donors was not known. It was the long-lived donors that had more naive CD4+ cells and higher diversity than aged donors.

Drawing of peripheral blood yielded roughly 9.3 milliliters from each donor. Total RNA was extracted at no less than 5 micrograms per sample. The second PCR ran about 7 to 12 cycles with a sample-barcoded 5' primer and J-beta primers. TCRdb re-called the 5' RACE reads with MiXCR, one entry per CDR3 protein. The table records over 550,000 distinct CDR3 sequences, approximately 30% of them present only once. The CDR3 runs to 13 residues. V was pared by 10 bases and J by 2 bases, with 4 bases of the junction left unmatched. Per the germline V gene, CDR1 is SGHTA and CDR2 is FQGNSA. The source is a woman of 80 years or more in good health. The sequencing input was blood. V usage is TRBV7-2 and J usage is TRBJ2-7; the match to TRBD2 covers 11 bases. The CDR3 region has the DNA TGTGCCACCCTACTAGCGGGAGCCTACGAGCAGTACTTC. Translation: CATLLAGAYEQYF. Full variable domain (rest looked up from reference TRBV7-2 and TRBJ2-7): GAGVSQSPSNKVTEKGKDVELRCDPISGHTALYWYRQSLGQGLEFLIYFQGNSAPDKSGLPSDRFSAERTGGSVSTLTIQRTQQEDSAVYLCATLLAGAYEQYFGPGTRLTVT.